Sequencing of this T cell receptor (beta chain) was carried out in a study of tumor-infiltrating lymphocytes in primary liver carcinoma. Study-wide background: Patients were both men and women, whose ages ran from 30 to 69 years.

Broader study findings: Tumor-blood pairs (like tumor-adjacent pairs) overlapped less than tumor region pairs did.

This clonotype was observed a single time. Antigen unknown. V lost 11 bases and J lost 2, with 19 bases in between. The germline V gene has CDR1 MDHEN and CDR2 SYDVKM. The CDR3 is 14 residues long. The authors made TCR beta cDNA from approximately 500 ng total RNA with a constant-region primer. Slightly modified ARM-PCR served as the procedure for the TCR beta libraries. These libraries came from three rounds of nested multiplex PCR. For 10 cycles apiece, the opening two PCR rounds ran with TRBV1-TRBV30 forward primers and a C-beta reverse primer. TCRdb processed the multiplex PCR reads anew with MiXCR; each CDR3 protein has one entry. This table holds about 200,000 distinct CDR3 sequences, about two thirds found once. They got blood RNA out of unsorted whole blood and also pulled out germline DNA. They drew four milliliters of peripheral blood before surgery.

This receptor was obtained from a woman aged 60-75 years with primary liver carcinoma and hepatitis B virus infection. This rearrangement joins TRBV28 to TRBJ2-7, with D possibly TRBD2 on 7 matching bases. Sequencing used peripheral blood. The CDR3: CASPTAGAPYEQYF. The CDR3 DNA reads as TGTGCCTCTCCGACCGCGGGGGCCCCCTACGAGCAGTACTTC.